This T cell receptor beta chain was found in a study of T cells in Graves' hyperthyroidism and ophthalmopathy. Study results and caveats: Most expanded thyroid clonotypes above 0.001 recurred in blood. Ophthalmopathy and stable hyperthyroidism were told apart by a 13 V-J model. The model forecast ophthalmopathy, anticipating it by a median 6.5 months before onset.

The sample holds a few counts of this clonotype. The antigen remains undetermined. The PBMCs studied were ones that came from 9 to 10 ml fresh peripheral blood. RNA transcripts served as the template for amplifying TCR beta CDR3 regions. TCR CDR3 underwent first-round RT-PCR with the HTBI primer set. TCRdb redid the calling of the multiplex PCR reads with MiXCR, one entry per CDR3 protein. The table lists 350,000 to 450,000 distinct CDR3 sequences, approximately 15% of them singletons, with approximately 9.9% in the top ten. J gave up 5 bases and V 0 bases, and 6 bases lay outside the gene matches. The CDR3 totals 16 residues. Germline CDR1 is LGHNT and CDR2 is FRNRAP.

The origin of this receptor is a woman aged 60-75 years with Graves' hyperthyroidism. The chain is built from TRBV12-5 and TRBJ2-7; 11 bases are a match to TRBD2. Material: blood. The CDR3 DNA reads TGTGCTAGTGGTTTGGTACTCACTAGCGGGAGCCACGAGCAGTACTTC. This sequence encodes CASGLVLTSGSHEQYF.